The rows below give T cell receptor beta chains drawn from one sample of a study of shared clonotypes between healthy human individuals. The protocol was immunoSEQ multiplex PCR, while the TCRdb copy is restricted to in-frame clones and leaves out a portion. The sample records fewer than 650,000 clones, around 78% being singletons. The specimen sequenced was PBMCs. These receptors all stem from a middle-aged woman in good health. Some clones in this sample may be carry-over from other donors' samples. CDR3s include the opening cysteine and the closing phenylalanine or tryptophan. The D gene is left open where the match is weak. Clone size is not always given. Where it is, it says once, few, many or a class for expanded clones.

V gene	J gene	D gene	clone size	CDR3 protein	CDR3 DNA
TRBV28	TRBJ1-4	TRBD1	once	CASSLLGDSFHEKLFF	TGTGCCAGCAGTTTATTGGGGGACAGTTTCCATGAAAAACTGTTTTTT
TRBV2	TRBJ2-5	NA	NA	CASSEMSSSETQYF	TGTGCCAGCAGTGAAATGTCAAGCTCAGAGACCCAGTACTTC
TRBV25-1	TRBJ2-5	TRBD2	NA	CASSDSGIETQYF	TGTGCCAGCAGTGATAGCGGGATAGAGACCCAGTACTTC
TRBV5-1	TRBJ2-3	TRBD2	NA	CASSPGLATDTQYF	TGCGCCAGCAGCCCCGGACTAGCTACAGATACGCAGTATTTT
TRBV10-3	TRBJ1-2	NA	NA	CAIAGGGDYGYTF	TGTGCCATCGCAGGCGGGGGGGACTATGGCTACACCTTC
TRBV10-1	TRBJ1-1	NA	NA	CALGGGLPLPEAFF	TGCGCCCTAGGGGGGGGGTTACCTCTCCCTGAAGCTTTCTTT
TRBV28	TRBJ2-2	NA	NA	CASTSDSTGELFF	TGTGCCAGCACCTCAGACAGCACCGGGGAGCTGTTTTTT
TRBV28	TRBJ2-5	NA	NA	CASSLGGQGKETQYF	TGTGCCAGCAGTTTGGGCGGGCAGGGGAAAGAGACCCAGTACTTC
TRBV7-3	TRBJ2-1	TRBD1	NA	CASSSDRGTHNEQFF	TGTGCCAGCAGCTCCGACAGGGGCACCCACAATGAGCAGTTCTTC
TRBV5-8	TRBJ2-1	TRBD2	NA	CASTLEWSSGSGEQFF	TGTGCCAGCACCCTGGAGTGGTCTAGCGGGAGCGGTGAGCAGTTCTTC
TRBV29-1	TRBJ2-6	NA	NA	CSVESVGPTSGANVLTF	TGCAGCGTTGAAAGCGTTGGGCCGACCTCTGGGGCCAACGTCCTGACTTTC
TRBV10-3	TRBJ1-2	NA	NA	CAISEGNSYGYTF	TGTGCCATCAGTGAGGGGAACAGCTATGGCTACACCTTC
TRBV4-1	TRBJ1-6	NA	few	CASSQVGQGAINSPLHF	TGCGCCAGCAGCCAAGTGGGGCAGGGCGCGATTAATTCACCCCTCCACTTT
TRBV20-1	TRBJ2-5	NA	NA	CSPRRAETQYF	TGCAGTCCCCGTCGGGCGGAGACCCAGTACTTC
TRBV7-9	TRBJ2-5	NA	NA	CASSLASGETQYF	TGTGCCAGCAGCTTAGCGAGTGGGGAGACCCAGTACTTC
TRBV28	TRBJ1-2	TRBD1	NA	CASSLPGGIGNYGYTF	TGTGCCAGCAGTTTACCAGGGGGCATCGGTAACTATGGCTACACCTTC
TRBV5-6	TRBJ1-1	NA	few	CASSLGGQAVKAFF	TGTGCCAGCAGCTTGGGTGGACAAGCCGTGAAAGCTTTCTTT
TRBV7-9	TRBJ2-6	NA	NA	CASSRDSGANVLTF	TGTGCCAGCAGCCGGGACTCTGGGGCCAACGTCCTGACTTTC